The 5 T cell receptor beta chains given below trace back to one sample, sequenced in a study of OX40 agonist ivuxolimab in advanced cancers. Assay: immunoSEQ multiplex PCR; the TCRdb copy retains only in-frame clones and omits some. The sample includes approximately 52,000 clones, roughly 83% of them seen just once. The sequencing here drew on CD4+ or CD8+ T cells sorted from blood, taken in a trial of the OX40 agonist ivuxolimab. These receptors came from an adult with an advanced solid tumor such as melanoma, head and neck, liver or kidney cancer.

This clone was seen only a few times. The rearrangement links TRBV6-5 to TRBJ1-3, with D maybe TRBD1 (5 bases). V lost 6 bases and J lost 10, with 19 bases in between. The CDR3 extends over 14 amino acids. CDR1 MNHEY and CDR2 SVGAGI come from the germline V gene. The CDR3 DNA is TGTGCCAGCAGGTCGACAGCTTTGGGAGGAACCATATATTTT. The encoded protein is CASRSTALGGTIYF.

J is TRBJ1-5 and V is TRBV10-3; D is unclear. V was pared by 1 base and J by 7 bases, with 11 bases between. CDR3 length equals 14 residues. From germline, CDR1 is ENHRY and CDR2 SYGVKD. CDR3: CAISELVDEQPQHF. DNA for the CDR3: TGTGCCATCAGTGAGTTAGTCGACGAACAGCCCCAGCATTTT.

This clone has a handful of counts. The chain has TRBV7-6 and TRBJ2-1, with no clear D. Trimming shortened V by 5 bases and J by 6 bases, and 11 bases separated the two germline ends. Germline CDR1 SGHVS, CDR2 FNYEAQ. The CDR3 covers 13 residues. The CDR3 region is CASSLALGNEQFF. The CDR3 DNA follows: TGTGCCAGCAGCCTCGCGTTAGGCAATGAGCAGTTCTTC.

This clone was seen more than once but under ten times. Other nucleotide sequences in the sample specify the same CDR3. This sequence joins TRBV4-2 and TRBJ2-4; TRBD2 agrees at 15 bases. The V and J ends lost 4 bases and 5 bases, in that order; junction bases with no gene match: 9. The CDR3 covers 18 residues. CDR1 is LGHNA and CDR2 is YNFKEQ in the germline V gene. Here the CDR3 DNA reads TGTGCCAGCAGCCTCAGGACTAGCGGGAGGGTTCCCGAAAACATTCAGTACTTC. It yields the protein CASSLRTSGRVPENIQYF.

This clone was counted between two and nine times. The rearrangement joins TRBV7-9 to TRBJ2-1; D gene uncertain. Germline assignment: CDR1 SEHNR and CDR2 FQNEAQ (reference sequence). The V end was cut by 4 bases, the J end by 8 bases, with 6 bases between. The CDR3 has 11 residues. CDR3 in amino acids: CASSSTYEQFF. In DNA, the CDR3 is TGTGCCAGCAGCTCGACATATGAGCAGTTCTTC.